The 9 T cell receptor beta chains below come from one sample, sequenced in a study of cytomegalovirus exposure and HLA in healthy donors. Researchers ran the PCR with 60 Vbeta and 13 Jbeta primers. The protocol was immunoSEQ multiplex PCR, while the TCRdb copy is restricted to in-frame clones and leaves out a portion. The sample data list roughly 100,000 clones. The material sequenced was PBMCs. These TCRs come from a man aged 45-65 years in good health and CMV-seropositive.

The rearrangement links TRBV6-5 to TRBJ2-7; 9 positions agree with TRBD1. V was clipped by 8 bases and J by 5 bases; unmatched bases: 10. The CDR3 has 14 residues. CDR1 is MNHEY, CDR2 SVGAGI, per germline. The CDR3 DNA reads TGTGCCAGCCGTCCGGGACAGGGTGTCCACGAGCAGTACTTC. The encoded protein is CASRPGQGVHEQYF.

The V gene is TRBV29-1, the J gene TRBJ2-3; no definite D call. This CDR3 spans 13 amino acids. The ends were cut back, 3 bases at V and 4 bases at J, with 11 bases in the middle. From germline, CDR1 is SQVTM and CDR2 ANQGSEA. The DNA of the CDR3 is TGCAGCGTTGACGAGAGAGAGTCAGATACGCAGTATTTT. This translates into CSVDERESDTQYF.

DNA of the CDR3: TGTGCCTGGAGTCAGGGCTCTGGGGCCAACGTCCTGACTTTC. The encoded protein is CAWSQGSGANVLTF. The chain recombines TRBV30 with TRBJ2-6; a possible D gene is TRBD1 (5 bases). V dropped 2 bases and J dropped 0 bases, with 5 bases sitting between them. CDR3 length: 14 residues. The germline gives CDR1 GTSNPN, CDR2 SVGIG (reference sequence).

V gene TRBV27 combines with J gene TRBJ2-7; D may be TRBD2 (5 bases). CDR3 length: 13 residues. CDR1 is MNHEY, CDR2 SMNVEV, per germline (reference sequence). Deletions cut 5 bases from V and 2 bases from J, with 10 bases between. DNA of the CDR3: TGTGCCAGCAGTGGGAGCATGCCCTACGAGCAGTACTTC. It codes for CASSGSMPYEQYF.

The chain combines TRBV6-5 with TRBJ1-2; D may be TRBD1 (5 bases). Germline V gene lookup returns CDR1 MNHEY and CDR2 SVGAGI. The CDR3 runs 14 residues. Trimming took off 5 bases at V and 3 bases at J, with 13 bases between the two ends. CDR3 coding DNA: TGTGCCAGCAGTCTCCGACAGAGCGACTATGGCTACACCTTC. Translating it yields CASSLRQSDYGYTF.

This chain joins TRBV7-9 and TRBJ1-4; tentative D call: TRBD1 (6 bases). The V end was cut by 3 bases, the J end by 4 bases, with 12 bases between. The length of the CDR3 is 15 residues. Germline V gene sequence: CDR1 SEHNR, CDR2 FQNEAQ (reference sequence). The CDR3 bases are TGTGCCAGCAGCTTCGGCCGAGGGGGTAATGAAAAACTGTTTTTT. Protein product: CASSFGRGGNEKLFF.

The chain couples TRBV5-1 to TRBJ2-7, with D perhaps matching TRBD1 (6 bases). This CDR3 region has 15 residues. Trimming removed 2 bases from V and 2 bases from J, with 14 bases in between. The germline CDR1 and CDR2 sequences are SGHRS and YFSETQ. In DNA form, the CDR3 reads TGCGCCAGCAGCTTCGGGAACAGGGTGGCCTACGAGCAGTACTTC. As protein: CASSFGNRVAYEQYF.

The chain links TRBV7-9 to TRBJ2-4, with a tentative D call TRBD1 (6 bases). The germline V and J ends were trimmed by 1 base and 5 bases, with 9 bases remaining between them. Germline CDR1 reads SEHNR; CDR2 reads FQNEAQ (reference sequence). The CDR3 contains 14 residues. CDR3 residues: CASSLGSGENIQYF. The CDR3 DNA reads as TGTGCCAGCAGCTTAGGCTCAGGGGAAAACATTCAGTACTTC.

The chain joins TRBV27 to TRBJ2-1; TRBD1 is a possible D gene (6 bases). Germline assignment: CDR1 MNHEY and CDR2 SMNVEV (reference sequence). The length of the CDR3 is 16 residues. Trimming removed 5 bases from V and 5 bases from J, with 19 bases in between. This CDR3 reads CASSPVLAGADNEQFF. The CDR3 nucleotides read TGTGCCAGCAGTCCGGTTCTAGCAGGGGCTGACAATGAGCAGTTCTTC.